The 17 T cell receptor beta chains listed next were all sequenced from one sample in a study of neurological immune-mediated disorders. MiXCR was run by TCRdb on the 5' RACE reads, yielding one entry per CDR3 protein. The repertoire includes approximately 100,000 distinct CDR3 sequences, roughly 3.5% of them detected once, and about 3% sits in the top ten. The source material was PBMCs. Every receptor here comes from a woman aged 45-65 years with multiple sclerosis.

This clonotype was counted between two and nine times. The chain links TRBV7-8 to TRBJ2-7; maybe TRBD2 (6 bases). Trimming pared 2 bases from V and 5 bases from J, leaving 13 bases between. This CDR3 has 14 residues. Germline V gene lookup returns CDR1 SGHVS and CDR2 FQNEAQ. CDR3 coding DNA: TGTGCCAGCAGCTTACTCGACCGGAGGGACGAGCAGTACTTC. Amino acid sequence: CASSLLDRRDEQYF. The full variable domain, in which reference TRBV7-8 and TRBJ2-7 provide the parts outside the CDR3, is GAGVSQSPRYKVAKRGQDVALRCDPISGHVSLFWYQQALGQGPEFLTYFQNEAQLDKSGLPSDRFFAERPEGSVSTLKIQRTQQEDSAVYLCASSLLDRRDEQYFGPGTRLTVT.

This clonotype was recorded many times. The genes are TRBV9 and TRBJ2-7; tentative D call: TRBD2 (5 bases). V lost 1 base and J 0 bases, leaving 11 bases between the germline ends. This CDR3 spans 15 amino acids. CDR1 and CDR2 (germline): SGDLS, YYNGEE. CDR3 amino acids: CASSVKGDSSYEQYF. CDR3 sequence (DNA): TGTGCCAGCAGCGTAAAGGGAGATAGCTCCTACGAGCAGTACTTC.

CDR3 coding DNA: TGCGCCAGCAGCCAGCACAGGGTTTATGGCTACACCTTC. Translation gives CASSQHRVYGYTF. The V gene is TRBV4-3, the J gene TRBJ1-2, with a tentative D call TRBD1 (6 bases). From germline, CDR1 is LGHNA and CDR2 YSLEER. The V end lost 3 bases, the J end lost 5 bases, and 10 bases lay between the germline ends. The CDR3 has 13 amino acids.

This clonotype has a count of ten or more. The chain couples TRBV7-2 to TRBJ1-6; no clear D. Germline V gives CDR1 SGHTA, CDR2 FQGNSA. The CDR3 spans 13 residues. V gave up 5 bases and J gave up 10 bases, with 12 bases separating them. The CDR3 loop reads CASSPTMGSPLHF. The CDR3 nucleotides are TGTGCCAGCAGCCCGACTATGGGATCACCCCTCCACTTT.

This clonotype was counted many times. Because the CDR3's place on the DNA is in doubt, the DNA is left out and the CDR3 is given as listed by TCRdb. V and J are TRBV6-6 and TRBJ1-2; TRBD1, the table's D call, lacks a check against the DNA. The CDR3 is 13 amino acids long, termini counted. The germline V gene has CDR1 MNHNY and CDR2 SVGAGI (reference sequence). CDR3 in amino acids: CASSFGPGYGYTF.

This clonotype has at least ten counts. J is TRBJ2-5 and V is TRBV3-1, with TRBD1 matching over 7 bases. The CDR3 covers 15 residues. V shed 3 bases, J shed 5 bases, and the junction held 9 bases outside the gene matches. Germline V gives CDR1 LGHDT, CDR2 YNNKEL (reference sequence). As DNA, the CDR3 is TGTGCCAGCAGCCAGGCGACAGGGCCCCGGGAGACCCAGTACTTC. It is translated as CASSQATGPRETQYF.

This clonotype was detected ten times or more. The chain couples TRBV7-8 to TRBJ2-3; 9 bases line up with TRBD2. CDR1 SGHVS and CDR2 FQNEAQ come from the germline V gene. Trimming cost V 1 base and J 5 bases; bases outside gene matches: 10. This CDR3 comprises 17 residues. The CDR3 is CASSLEFAGGPRDTQYF. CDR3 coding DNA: TGTGCCAGCAGCTTAGAATTTGCGGGGGGGCCTAGAGATACGCAGTATTTT.

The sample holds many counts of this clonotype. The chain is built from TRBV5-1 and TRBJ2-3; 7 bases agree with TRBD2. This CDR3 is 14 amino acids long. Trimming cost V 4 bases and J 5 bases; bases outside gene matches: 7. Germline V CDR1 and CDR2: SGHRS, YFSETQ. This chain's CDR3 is CASSLGLTGDTQYF. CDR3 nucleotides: TGCGCCAGCAGCCTGGGACTAACTGGAGATACGCAGTATTTT.

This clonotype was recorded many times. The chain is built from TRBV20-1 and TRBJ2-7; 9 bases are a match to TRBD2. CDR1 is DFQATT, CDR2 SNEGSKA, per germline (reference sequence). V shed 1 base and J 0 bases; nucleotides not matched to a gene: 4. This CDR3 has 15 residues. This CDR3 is CSARVLAGGSYEQYF. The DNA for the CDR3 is TGCAGTGCTAGAGTACTAGCGGGCGGCTCCTACGAGCAGTACTTC.

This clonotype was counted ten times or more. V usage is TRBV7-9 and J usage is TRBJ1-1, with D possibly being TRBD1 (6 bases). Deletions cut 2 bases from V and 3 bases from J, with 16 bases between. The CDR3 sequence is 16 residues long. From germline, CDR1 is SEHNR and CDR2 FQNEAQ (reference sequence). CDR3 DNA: TGTGCCAGCAGCTTATTCGGGGGGCATGGTGACACTGAAGCTTTCTTT. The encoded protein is CASSLFGGHGDTEAFF.

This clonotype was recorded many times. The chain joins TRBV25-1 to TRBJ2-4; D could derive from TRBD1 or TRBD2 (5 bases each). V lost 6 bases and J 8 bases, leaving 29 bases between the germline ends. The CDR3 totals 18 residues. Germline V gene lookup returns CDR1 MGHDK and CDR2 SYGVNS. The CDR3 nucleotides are TGTGCCAGCAGACCCAGTAACCGGGACGCCCAGAATAGGGACATTCAGTACTTC. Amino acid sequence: CASRPSNRDAQNRDIQYF.

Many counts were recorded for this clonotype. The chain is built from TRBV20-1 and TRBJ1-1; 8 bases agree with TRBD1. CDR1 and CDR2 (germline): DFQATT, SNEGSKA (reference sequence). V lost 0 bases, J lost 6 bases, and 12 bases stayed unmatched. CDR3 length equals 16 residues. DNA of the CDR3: TGCAGTGCTAGAGATCTATCGAGACAGGGGAGGCCTGAAGCTTTCTTT. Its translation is CSARDLSRQGRPEAFF.

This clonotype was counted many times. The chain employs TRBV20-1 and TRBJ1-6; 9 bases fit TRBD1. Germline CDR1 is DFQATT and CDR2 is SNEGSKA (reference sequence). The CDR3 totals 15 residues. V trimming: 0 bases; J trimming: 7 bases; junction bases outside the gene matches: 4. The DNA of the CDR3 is TGCAGTGCTAGAGAAAGGACAGGGGTGAATTCACCCCTCCACTTT. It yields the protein CSARERTGVNSPLHF.

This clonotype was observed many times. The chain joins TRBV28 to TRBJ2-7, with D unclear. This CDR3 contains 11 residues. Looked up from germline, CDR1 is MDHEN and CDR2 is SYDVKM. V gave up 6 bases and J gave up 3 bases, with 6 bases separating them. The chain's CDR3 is CASSLHYEQYF. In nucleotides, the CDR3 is TGTGCCAGCAGCCTCCACTACGAGCAGTACTTC.

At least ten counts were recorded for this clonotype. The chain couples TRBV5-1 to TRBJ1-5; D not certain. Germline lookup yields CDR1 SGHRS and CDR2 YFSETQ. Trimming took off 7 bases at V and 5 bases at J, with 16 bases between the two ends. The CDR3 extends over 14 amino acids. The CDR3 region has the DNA TGCGCCAGCTCCCAGGACGGGAGGGATCAGCCCCAGCATTTT. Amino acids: CASSQDGRDQPQHF.

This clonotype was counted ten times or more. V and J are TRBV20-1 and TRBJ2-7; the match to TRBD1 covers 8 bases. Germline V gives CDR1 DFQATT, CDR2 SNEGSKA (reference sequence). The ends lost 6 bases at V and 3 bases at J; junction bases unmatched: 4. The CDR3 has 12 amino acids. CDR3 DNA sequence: TGCAGTGCCCCGGACAGGGTCTACGAGCAGTACTTC. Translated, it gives CSAPDRVYEQYF.

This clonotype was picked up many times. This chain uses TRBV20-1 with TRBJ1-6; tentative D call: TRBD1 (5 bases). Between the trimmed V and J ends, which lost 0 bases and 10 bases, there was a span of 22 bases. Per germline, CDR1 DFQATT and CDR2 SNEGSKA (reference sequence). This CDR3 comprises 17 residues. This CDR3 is CSARDSPKPSRQSPLHF. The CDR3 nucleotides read TGCAGTGCTAGAGATTCCCCAAAGCCCTCCCGACAGTCACCCCTCCACTTT.